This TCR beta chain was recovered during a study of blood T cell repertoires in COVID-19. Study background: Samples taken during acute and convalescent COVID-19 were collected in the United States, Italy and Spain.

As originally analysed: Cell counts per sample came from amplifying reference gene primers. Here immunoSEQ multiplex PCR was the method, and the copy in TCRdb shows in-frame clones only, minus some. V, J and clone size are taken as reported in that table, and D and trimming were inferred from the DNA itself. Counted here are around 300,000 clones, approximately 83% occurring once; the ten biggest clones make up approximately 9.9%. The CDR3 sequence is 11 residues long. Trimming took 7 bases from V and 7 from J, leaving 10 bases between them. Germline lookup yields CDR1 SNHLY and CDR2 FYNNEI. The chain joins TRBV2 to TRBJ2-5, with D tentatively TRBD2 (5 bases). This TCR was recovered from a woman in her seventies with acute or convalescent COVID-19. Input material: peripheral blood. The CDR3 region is CASTGSRTQYF. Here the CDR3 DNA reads TGTGCCAGCACGGGAAGTCGGACCCAGTACTTC.